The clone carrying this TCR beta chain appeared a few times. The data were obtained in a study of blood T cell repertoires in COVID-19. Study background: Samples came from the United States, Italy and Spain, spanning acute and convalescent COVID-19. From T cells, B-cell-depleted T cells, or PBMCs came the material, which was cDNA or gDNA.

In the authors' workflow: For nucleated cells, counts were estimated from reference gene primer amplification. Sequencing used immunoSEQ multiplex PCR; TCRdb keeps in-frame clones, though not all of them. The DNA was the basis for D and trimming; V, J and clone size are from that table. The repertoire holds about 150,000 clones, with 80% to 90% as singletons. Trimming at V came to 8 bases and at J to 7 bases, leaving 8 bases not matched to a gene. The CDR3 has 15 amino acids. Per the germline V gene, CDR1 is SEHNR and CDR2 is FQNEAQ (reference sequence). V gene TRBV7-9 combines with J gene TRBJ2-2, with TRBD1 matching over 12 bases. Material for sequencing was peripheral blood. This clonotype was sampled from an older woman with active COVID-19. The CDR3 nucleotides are TGTGCCAGCTCCCCCGGGACAGGGGGCATCGGGGAGCTGTTTTTT. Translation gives CASSPGTGGIGELFF.